This TCR beta chain was found in a study of response to subunit inactivated influenza vaccine. The study, taken as a whole, reports: Only a handful of new T cells, the authors suggested, are recruited with each seasonal influenza vaccination.

Details on this clonotype: Its specificity is not known.

The CDR3 sequence is 14 residues long. Germline CDR1 is SGHVS and CDR2 is FQNEAQ. From the RT-PCR reads, TCRdb called clonotypes with MiXCR, one entry per CDR3 protein. The top ten clones hold more than 9.5% of a sample with a few hundred thousand distinct CDR3 sequences, 12% to 15% of them seen once. J is TRBJ2-7 and V is TRBV7-8, with D possibly being TRBD1 or TRBD2 (5 bases each). The better agreement between TRBJ2-1 and the DNA end casts doubt on the J call. Sequenced material: PBMCs from blood, taken 11 to 12 days after vaccination. This TCR derives from a man between 50 and 59 years old who received an inactivated influenza vaccine. Here the CDR3 reads CASSLANGAHEQFF. Written as DNA, the CDR3 is TGTGCCAGCAGCTTAGCGAACGGGGCCCACGAGCAGTTCTTC.